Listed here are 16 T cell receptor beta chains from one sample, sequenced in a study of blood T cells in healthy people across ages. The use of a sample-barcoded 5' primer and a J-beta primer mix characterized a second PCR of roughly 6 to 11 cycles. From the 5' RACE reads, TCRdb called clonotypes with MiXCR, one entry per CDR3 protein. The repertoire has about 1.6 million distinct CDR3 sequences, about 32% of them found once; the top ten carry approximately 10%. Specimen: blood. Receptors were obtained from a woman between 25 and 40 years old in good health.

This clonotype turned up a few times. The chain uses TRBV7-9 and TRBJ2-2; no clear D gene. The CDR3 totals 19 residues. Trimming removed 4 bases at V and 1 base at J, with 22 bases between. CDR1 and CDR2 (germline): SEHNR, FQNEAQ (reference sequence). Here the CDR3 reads CASSSLLGRAPLNTGELFF. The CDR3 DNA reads TGTGCCAGCAGCTCACTCCTCGGTAGGGCCCCGCTGAACACCGGGGAGCTGTTTTTT.

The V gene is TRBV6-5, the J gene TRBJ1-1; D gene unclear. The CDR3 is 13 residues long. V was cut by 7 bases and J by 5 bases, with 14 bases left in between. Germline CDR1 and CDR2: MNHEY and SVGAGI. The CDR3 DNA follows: TGTGCCAGCACCATCGGCCGCGAGACTGAAGCTTTCTTT. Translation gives CASTIGRETEAFF.

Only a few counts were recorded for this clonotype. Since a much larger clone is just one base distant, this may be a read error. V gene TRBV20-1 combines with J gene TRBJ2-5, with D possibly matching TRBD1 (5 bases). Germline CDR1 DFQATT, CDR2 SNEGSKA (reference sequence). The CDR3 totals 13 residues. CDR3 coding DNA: TGCAATGCTAGAGATCTAGGGGAAGAGACCCAGTACTTC. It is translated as CNARDLGEETQYF.

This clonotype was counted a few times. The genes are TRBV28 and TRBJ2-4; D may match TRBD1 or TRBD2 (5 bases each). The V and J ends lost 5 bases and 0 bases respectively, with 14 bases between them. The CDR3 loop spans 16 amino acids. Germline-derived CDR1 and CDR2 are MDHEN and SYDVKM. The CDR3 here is CASSRGRLLAKNIQYF. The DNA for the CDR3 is TGTGCCAGCAGTCGGGGACGGCTTCTAGCCAAAAACATTCAGTACTTC.

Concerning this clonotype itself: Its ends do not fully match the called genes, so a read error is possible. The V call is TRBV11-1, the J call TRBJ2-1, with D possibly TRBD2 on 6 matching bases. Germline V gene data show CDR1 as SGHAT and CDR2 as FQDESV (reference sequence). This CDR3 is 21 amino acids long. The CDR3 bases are TGTGCCAGCAGCTTAGCTAAGGTTAAGGGATTTACGGGAGTCCTCCTCAATGAGCGGTTCTTC. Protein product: CASSLAKVKGFTGVLLNERFF.

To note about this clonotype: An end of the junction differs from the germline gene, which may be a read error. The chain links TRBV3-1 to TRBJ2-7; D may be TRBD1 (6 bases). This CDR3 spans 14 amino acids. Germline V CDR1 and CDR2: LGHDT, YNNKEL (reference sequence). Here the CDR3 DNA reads TGTGCCAGCAGCTCCGCAAGGGGGTGCTACGAACAGTACTTC. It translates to CASSSARGCYEQYF.

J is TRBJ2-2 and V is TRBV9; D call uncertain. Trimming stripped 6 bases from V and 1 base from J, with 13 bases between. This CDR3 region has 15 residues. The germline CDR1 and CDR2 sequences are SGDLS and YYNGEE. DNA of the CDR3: TGTGCCAGCAAGGGAAGTGTGTTGAACACCGGGGAGCTGTTTTTT. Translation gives CASKGSVLNTGELFF.

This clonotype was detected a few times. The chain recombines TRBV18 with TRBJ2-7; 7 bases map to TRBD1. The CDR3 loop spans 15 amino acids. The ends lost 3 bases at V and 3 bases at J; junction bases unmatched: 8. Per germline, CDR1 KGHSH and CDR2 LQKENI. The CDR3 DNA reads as TGTGCCAGCTCACCGCTGACAGGGTCTGGCTACGAGCAGTACTTC. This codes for CASSPLTGSGYEQYF.

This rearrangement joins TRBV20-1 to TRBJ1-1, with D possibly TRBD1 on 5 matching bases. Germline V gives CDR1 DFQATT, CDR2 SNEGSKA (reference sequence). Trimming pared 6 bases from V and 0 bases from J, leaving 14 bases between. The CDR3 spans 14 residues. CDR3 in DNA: TGCAGTGCCCTATCGGGGGGTCTGAACACTGAAGCTTTCTTT. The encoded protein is CSALSGGLNTEAFF.

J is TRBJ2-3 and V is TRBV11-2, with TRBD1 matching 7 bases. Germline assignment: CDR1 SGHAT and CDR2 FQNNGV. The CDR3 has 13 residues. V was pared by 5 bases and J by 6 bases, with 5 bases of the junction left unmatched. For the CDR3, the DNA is TGTGCCAGCAGCCCGCGACAGGGCGATACGCAGTATTTT. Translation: CASSPRQGDTQYF.

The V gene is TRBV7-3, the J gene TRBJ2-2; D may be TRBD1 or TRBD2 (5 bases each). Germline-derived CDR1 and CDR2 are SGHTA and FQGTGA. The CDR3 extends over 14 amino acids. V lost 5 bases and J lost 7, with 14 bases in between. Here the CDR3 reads CASSPLGAGGELFF. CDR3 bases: TGTGCCAGCAGCCCGCTCGGGGCGGGCGGGGAGCTGTTTTTT.

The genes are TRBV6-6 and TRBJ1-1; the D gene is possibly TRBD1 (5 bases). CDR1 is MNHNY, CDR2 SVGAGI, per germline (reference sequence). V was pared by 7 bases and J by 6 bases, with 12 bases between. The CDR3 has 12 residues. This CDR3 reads CASTKTGAEAFF. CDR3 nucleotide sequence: TGTGCCAGCACCAAGACGGGGGCTGAAGCTTTCTTT.

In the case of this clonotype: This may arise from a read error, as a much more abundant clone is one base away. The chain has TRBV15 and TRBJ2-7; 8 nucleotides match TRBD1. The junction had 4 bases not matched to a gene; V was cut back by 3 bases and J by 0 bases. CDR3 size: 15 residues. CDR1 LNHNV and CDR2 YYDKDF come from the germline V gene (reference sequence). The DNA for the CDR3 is TGTGCCACCAGCAGGGACAGGGCAAGCTCCTACGAGCAGTACTTC. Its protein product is CATSRDRASSYEQYF.

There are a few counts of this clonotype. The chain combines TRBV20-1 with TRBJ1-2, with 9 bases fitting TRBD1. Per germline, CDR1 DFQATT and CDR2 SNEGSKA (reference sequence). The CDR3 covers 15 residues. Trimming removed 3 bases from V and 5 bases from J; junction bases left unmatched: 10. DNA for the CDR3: TGCAGTGCTAGGGAATCCGGGACAGGGAGTTATGGCTACACCTTC. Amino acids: CSARESGTGSYGYTF.

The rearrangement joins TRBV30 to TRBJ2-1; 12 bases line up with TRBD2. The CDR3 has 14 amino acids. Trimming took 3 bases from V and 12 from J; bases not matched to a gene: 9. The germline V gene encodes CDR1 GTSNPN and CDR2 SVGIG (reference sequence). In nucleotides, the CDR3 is TGTGCCTGGAGGCCGGGACTAGCGGGCTATGGGCAGTTCTTC. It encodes CAWRPGLAGYGQFF.

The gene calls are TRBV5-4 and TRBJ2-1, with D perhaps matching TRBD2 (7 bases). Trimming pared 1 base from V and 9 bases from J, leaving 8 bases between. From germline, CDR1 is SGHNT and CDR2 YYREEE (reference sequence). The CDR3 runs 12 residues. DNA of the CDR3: TGTGCCAGCAGCTTGCGGGGGGCTGAGCAGTTCTTC. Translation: CASSLRGAEQFF.